This T cell receptor beta chain was documented in a study of blood T cells in healthy people across ages. PCR was performed a second time for about 6 to 12 cycles using a sample-barcoded 5' primer and a J-beta primer mix. One entry per CDR3 protein results from TCRdb running MiXCR on the 5' RACE reads. The sample lists under 800,000 distinct CDR3 sequences; more than 40% were seen once. This clonotype was observed at least ten times. The CDR3 consists of 14 residues. Trimming at V came to 5 bases and at J to 4 bases, leaving 4 bases not matched to a gene. Germline CDR1 is SGHTA and CDR2 is FQGNSA. The V call is TRBV7-2, the J call TRBJ2-7; the match to TRBD1 covers 11 bases. Specimen: blood. This receptor was identified in a woman aged 60-75 years in good health. The CDR3 coding sequence is TGTGCCAGCAGCCAGGGGACAGGGGGTTACGAGCAGTACTTC. This codes for CASSQGTGGYEQYF.